This entry concerns a single T cell receptor beta chain. The sample is drawn from a study of T cell clonotyping in hematopoietic cell transplantation. Germline lookup yields CDR1 LGHNA and CDR2 YNFKEQ. The CDR3 is made up of 15 amino acids. V was pared by 0 bases and J by 0 bases, with 9 bases between. Using immunoSEQ multiplex PCR, the repertoire was profiled, and TCRdb retains in-frame clones only, with some absent. Of fewer than 4,500 clones listed, about 94% were seen once; the top ten hold under 6.5%. This specimen consisted of peripheral blood mononuclear cells, obtained 30 days after allogeneic stem cell transplant. The TCR comes from an older male patient who had an allogeneic stem cell transplant from an unrelated donor, so T cells may come from the graft donor. Some clones in this sample may be carry-over from other donors' samples. The chain carries TRBV4-2 and TRBJ2-7, with D perhaps matching TRBD2 (6 bases). CDR3 bases: TGTGCCAGCAGCCAAGAGGGGGGTAGCTCCTACGAGCAGTACTTC. Protein sequence: CASSQEGGSSYEQYF.